This T cell receptor beta chain came from a study of memory CD4+ T cells and cytomegalovirus serostatus. Study as a whole: Donors were healthy Belgian adults, 10 or so CMV seropositive and about two dozen seronegative. General observations from the study: About 40% of the roughly 150 known CMV-associated TCRbeta sequences appeared in CD4+ memory. CMV serostatus prediction reached median AUC about 0.95, or 0.9 with US-trained model.

V shed 5 bases, J shed 3 bases, and the junction held 6 bases outside the gene matches. This CDR3 has 15 residues. Germline V gene lookup returns CDR1 MNHNS and CDR2 SASEGT. Single viable CD3+CD4+CD8-CD45RO+ cells were sorted as the memory CD4+ T cells. CD4+ T cells were isolated by positive magnetic selection. As for this clone: Its antigen remains unidentified.

The repertoire was sequenced with immunoSEQ multiplex PCR; TCRdb's copy has only in-frame clones and lacks some. The sample has tens of thousands of clones, roughly four fifths seen once. The gene calls are TRBV6-1 and TRBJ1-2; 10 bases match TRBD1. Specimen: memory CD4+ T cells from blood. The source is an adult in good health and CMV-seronegative. The CDR3 DNA is TGTGCCAGCAGTACTCGGACAGGGGGGGACTATGGCTACACCTTC. Protein: CASSTRTGGDYGYTF.